The TCR beta chain under discussion was sequenced for a study of T cells in tumors after PD-1 blockade (dated by TCRdb to about 2019). For the study in its entirety: Prior checkpoint blockade, systemic immunosuppressant use, and recent radiotherapy or other anti-cancer therapy within 4 weeks were grounds for patient exclusion. While on anti-PD-1 treatment, some of the patients also continued taking daily vismodegib 150 mg. Paired single-cell RNA and TCR sequencing was performed on site-matched tumors from BCC or SCC patients before and after anti-PD-1 therapy. Pembrolizumab 200 mg every 3 weeks or cemiplimab 350 mg every 2 weeks was administered to patients. RECIST version 1.1 was used to assess clinical response. To compare blood and tumor clonotypes, bulk TCR sequencing was performed on around 10 peripheral blood samples from a handful of patients. On average, peripheral blood samples had roughly 110,000 TCR templates (range about 23,000-280,000) and some 35,000 unique clonotypes.

The cysteine opens and the phenylalanine closes a CDR3 of 16 amino acids. Only the CDR3 DNA is retained, 48 bases long and in frame from the first base. V is shortened by 0 bases, J by 4 bases, and the region joining them spans 15 bases. The germline V gene yields SGHRS for CDR1 and YFSETQ for CDR2. What the authors observed across the whole study: About two fifths of the TCR clonotypes from tumors also showed up in blood, and some novel exhausted tumor clones were present in pre-treatment blood, which suggests peripheral recruitment. The source of novel T cell clones was not identified, and lymphoid organs or rare unexpanded clones within the tumor or the tumor periphery could be included among the possible sources.

The label giving this sample's time point can be read as: after anti-PD-1 therapy. Genomic DNA extracted from tumor biopsies or peripheral blood was used for bulk TCRbeta sequencing, with input ranging from about 600 ng to 6,004 ng. All patients had histologically proven advanced or metastatic basal or squamous cell carcinoma and were poor candidates for surgical resection. The basal cell carcinoma cohort was made up of approximately twelve patients, and bulk tumor TCR sequencing was performed for seven or eight of these patients. Deep TCRbeta sequencing was performed with the immunoSEQ platform. The authors' analysis ran thus. For further analysis, only productive rearrangements were exported out of the immunoSEQ Analyzer. T cell phenotypes were assigned to bulk TCRbeta clonotypes by matching the clonotypes to single-cell RNA+TCR-seq clones with the same TCRbeta sequence. Tumor enrichment of a clone was calculated by dividing the clone's tumor frequency by the clone's PBMC frequency, both taken from bulk TCR sequencing. TCRs were grouped by GLIPH into specificity groups, defined as clusters of distinct TCRs likely recognizing common antigens via shared CDR3 motifs. Imported from immuneACCESS, the table was reduced by TCRdb to in-frame sequences with V and J called. These copies leave out some clones; in studies compared against another copy, an unresolved V gene accounts for under half, and the cause of the remainder is not known. V and J calls and clone size are given by that table; D and trimming were obtained from the DNA. In this sample the table shows around 34,000 clones, 73% of which occur a single time. The ten largest clones capture around 38% of the sample.

Comments on this clone: What this receptor recognizes is not known. Base qualities were left out, and no much larger clone turns up one base away.

Recombination joined TRBV5-1 with TRBJ2-3; no D gene is confidently identified. The source was PBMCs, collected after anti-PD-1 treatment. This receptor was taken from a human donor with basal cell carcinoma. The CDR3 is CASSLEAAGVADTQYF. The nucleotide sequence reads as follows: TGCGCCAGCAGCTTGGAGGCGGCAGGAGTCGCAGATACGCAGTATTTT.